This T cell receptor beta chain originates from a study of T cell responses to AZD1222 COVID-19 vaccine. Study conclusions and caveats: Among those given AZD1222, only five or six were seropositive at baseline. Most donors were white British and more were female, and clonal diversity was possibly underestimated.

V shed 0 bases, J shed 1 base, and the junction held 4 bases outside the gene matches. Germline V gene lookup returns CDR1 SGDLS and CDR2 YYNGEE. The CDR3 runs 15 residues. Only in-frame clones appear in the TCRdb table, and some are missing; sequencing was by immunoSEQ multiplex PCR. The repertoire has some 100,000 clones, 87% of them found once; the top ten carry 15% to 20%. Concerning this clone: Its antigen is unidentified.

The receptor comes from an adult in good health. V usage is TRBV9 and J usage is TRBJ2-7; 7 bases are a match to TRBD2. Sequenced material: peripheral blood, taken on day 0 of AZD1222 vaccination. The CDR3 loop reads CASSVEGLGSYEQYF. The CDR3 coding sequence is TGTGCCAGCAGCGTAGAAGGACTAGGGTCCTACGAGCAGTACTTC.